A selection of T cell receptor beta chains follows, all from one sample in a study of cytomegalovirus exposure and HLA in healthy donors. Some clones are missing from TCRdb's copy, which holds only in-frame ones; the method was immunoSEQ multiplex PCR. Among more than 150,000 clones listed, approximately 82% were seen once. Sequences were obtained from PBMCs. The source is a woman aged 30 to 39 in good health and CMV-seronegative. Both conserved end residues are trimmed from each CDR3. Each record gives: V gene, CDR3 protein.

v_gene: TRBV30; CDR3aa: AWSPAEELF
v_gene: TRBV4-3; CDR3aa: ASSRSSGGSSTDTQY
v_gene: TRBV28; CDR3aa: ASSSAQGTRDVY
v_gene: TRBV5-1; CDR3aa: ASSGQGTGTDTQY
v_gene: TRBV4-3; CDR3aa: ASSQNTRATNEKLF
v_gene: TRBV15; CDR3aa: ATSRGGPQETQY
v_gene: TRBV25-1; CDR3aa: ASSGADRAGNTIY
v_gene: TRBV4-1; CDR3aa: ASSRALAGSDTQY
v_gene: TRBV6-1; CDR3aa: ASSPRTGTNYGYT
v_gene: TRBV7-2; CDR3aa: ASSLAWDSVNPQNTEAF
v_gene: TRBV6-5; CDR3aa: ASSYSSGGAYEQY
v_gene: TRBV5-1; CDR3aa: ASSVGQGYSYEQY
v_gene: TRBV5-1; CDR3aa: ASSLALSREQY
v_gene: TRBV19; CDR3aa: ASSRQGDGANVLT
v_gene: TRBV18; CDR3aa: ASSPTSGANGLT
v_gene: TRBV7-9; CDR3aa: ASTEFQAVLWDEQF
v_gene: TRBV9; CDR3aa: ASSVDWRLAGIPNEQF
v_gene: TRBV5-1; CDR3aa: ASSKDRGEDTQY
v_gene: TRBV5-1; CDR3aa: ASSKQDVSEETQY
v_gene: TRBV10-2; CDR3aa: ASSPGQGVGYYGYT
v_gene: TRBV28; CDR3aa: ASSFKLQGTNYGYT
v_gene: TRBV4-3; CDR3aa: ASSQGDRNTEAF
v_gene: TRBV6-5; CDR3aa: ASSYGGAGQPQH
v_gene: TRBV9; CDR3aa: ASSVAGTSSVTDTQY
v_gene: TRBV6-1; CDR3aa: ASSIMWGGNQPQH
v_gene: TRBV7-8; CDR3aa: ASSLARWLAGSGELF
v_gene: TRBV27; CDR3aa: ASSFVTGRHEQY
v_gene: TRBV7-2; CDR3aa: ASSSGLAGDKNIQY
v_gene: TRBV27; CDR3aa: ASSSDFSGQGWETQY
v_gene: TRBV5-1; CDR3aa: ASSLDSSTDTQY
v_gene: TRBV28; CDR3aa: ASSPPGTGGVETQY
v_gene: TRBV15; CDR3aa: ATSRDSGGAETQY
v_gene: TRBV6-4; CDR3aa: ASSDGRYTDTQY
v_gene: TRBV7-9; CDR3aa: ASSIGLALVTQY
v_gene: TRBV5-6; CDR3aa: ASRGTGENGNTIY
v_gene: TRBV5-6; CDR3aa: ASSLQEGTPQH
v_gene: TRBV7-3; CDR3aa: ASSPGTDNEQF
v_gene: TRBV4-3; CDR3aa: ASSQDFSRWYEQY
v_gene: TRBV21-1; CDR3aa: ASSKETSILETQY
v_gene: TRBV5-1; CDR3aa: ASSLGLGQATTYEQY
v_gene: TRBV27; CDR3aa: ASGLAGSNQPQH
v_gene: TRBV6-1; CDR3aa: ASSELSYELAGELAKNIQY
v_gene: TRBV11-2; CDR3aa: ASSLARVGNEQY
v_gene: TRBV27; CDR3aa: ASSLLRDRPSMGTSGRVNTQY
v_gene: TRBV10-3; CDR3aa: AISESGSSFSSTDTQY
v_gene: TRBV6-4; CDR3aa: ASSDSGGRGDNEQF
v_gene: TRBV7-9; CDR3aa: ASFGGGELNYGYT
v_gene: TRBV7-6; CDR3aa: ASSLVGRGRDQPQH
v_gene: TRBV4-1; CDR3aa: ASSRRLAGGHYNEQF
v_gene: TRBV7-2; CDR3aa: ASSQGPGLNEKLF
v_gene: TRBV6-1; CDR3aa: ASREQGSGNTIY
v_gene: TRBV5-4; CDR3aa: ASSSTSGLYEQY
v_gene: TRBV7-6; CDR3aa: ASSLGPIAGVGEQF
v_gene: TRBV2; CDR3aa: ASSEAGTVNNSPLH
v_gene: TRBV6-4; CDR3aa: ASSDSNQGDTDTQY
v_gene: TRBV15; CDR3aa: ATSRGRLSPTSGNADTQY
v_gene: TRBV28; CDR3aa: ASSSTQGRLAGYNEQF
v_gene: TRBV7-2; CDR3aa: ASSFVATGTLNTEAF
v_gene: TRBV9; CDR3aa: ASSLSRNTEAF
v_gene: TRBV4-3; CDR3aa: ASSRQTSGGAYNEQF